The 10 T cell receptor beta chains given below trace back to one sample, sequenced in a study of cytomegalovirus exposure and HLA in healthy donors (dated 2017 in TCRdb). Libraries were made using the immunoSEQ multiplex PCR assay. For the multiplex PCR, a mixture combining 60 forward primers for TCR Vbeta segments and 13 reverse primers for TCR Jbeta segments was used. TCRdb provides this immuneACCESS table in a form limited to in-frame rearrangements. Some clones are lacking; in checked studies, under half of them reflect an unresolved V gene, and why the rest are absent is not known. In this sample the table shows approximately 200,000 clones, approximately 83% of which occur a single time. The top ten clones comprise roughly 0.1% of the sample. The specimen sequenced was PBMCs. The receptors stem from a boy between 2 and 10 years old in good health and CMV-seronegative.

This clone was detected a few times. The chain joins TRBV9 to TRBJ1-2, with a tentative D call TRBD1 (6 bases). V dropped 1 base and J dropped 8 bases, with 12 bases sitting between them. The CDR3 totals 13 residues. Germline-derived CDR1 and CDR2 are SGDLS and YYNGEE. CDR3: CASSVQGKGGYTF. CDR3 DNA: TGTGCCAGCAGCGTACAGGGGAAAGGCGGCTACACCTTC. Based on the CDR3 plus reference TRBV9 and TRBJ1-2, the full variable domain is DSGVTQTPKHLITATGQRVTLRCSPRSGDLSVYWYQQSLDQGLQFLIQYYNGEERAKGNILERFSAQQFPDLHSELNLSSLELGDSALYFCASSVQGKGGYTFGSGTRLTVV.

The chain's CDR3 is CASSPSTGEGYTF. CDR3 nucleotides: TGCGCCAGCAGCCCCTCGACAGGCGAAGGCTACACCTTC. The chain uses TRBV5-1 and TRBJ1-2; D is perhaps TRBD1 (6 bases). Deletions cut 4 bases from V and 8 bases from J, with 15 bases between. The CDR3 contains 13 residues. Per germline, CDR1 SGHRS and CDR2 YFSETQ.

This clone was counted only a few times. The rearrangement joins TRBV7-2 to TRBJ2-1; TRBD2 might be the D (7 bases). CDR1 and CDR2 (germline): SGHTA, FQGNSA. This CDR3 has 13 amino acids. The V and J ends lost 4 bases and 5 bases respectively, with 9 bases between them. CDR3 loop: CASSWGGHNEQFF. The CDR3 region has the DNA TGTGCCAGCAGCTGGGGGGGCCACAATGAGCAGTTCTTC. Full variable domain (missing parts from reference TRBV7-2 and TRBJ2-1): GAGVSQSPSNKVTEKGKDVELRCDPISGHTALYWYRQSLGQGLEFLIYFQGNSAPDKSGLPSDRFSAERTGGSVSTLTIQRTQQEDSAVYLCASSWGGHNEQFFGPGTRLTVL.

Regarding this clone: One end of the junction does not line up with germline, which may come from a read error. For the CDR3, the DNA is TGTTCCAGCAGCCAAGGACAGGGACTTTATAATTCACCCCTCCACTTT. This encodes CSSSQGQGLYNSPLHF. The chain carries TRBV7-9 and TRBJ1-6, with 8 bases fitting TRBD1. Germline CDR1 is SEHNR and CDR2 is FQNEAQ (reference sequence). This CDR3 is built from 16 residues.

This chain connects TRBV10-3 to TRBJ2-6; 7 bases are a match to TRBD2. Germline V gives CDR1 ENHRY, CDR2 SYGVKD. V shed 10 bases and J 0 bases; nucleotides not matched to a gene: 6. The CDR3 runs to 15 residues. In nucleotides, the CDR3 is TGTGCCAGCGGGGAGGGCAGCTCTGGGGCCAACGTCCTGACTTTC. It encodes CASGEGSSGANVLTF.

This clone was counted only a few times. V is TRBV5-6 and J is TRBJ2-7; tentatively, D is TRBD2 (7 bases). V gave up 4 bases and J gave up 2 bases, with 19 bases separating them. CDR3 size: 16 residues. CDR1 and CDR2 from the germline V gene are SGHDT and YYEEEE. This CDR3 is CASSPGGDRNTYEQYF. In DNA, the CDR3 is TGTGCCAGCAGCCCGGGGGGAGACAGGAATACCTACGAGCAGTACTTC. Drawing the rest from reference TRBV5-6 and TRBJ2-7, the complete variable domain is DAGVTQSPTHLIKTRGQQVTLRCSPKSGHDTVSWYQQALGQGPQFIFQYYEEEERQRGNFPDRFSGHQFPNYSSELNVNALLLGDSALYLCASSPGGDRNTYEQYFGPGTRLTVT.

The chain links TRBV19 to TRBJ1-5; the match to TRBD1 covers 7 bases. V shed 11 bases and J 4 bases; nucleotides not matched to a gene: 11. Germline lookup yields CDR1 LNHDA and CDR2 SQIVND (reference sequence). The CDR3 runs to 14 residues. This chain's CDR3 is CAHLCLQGNQPQHF. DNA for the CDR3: TGTGCCCACCTTTGCCTACAGGGGAATCAGCCCCAGCATTTT.

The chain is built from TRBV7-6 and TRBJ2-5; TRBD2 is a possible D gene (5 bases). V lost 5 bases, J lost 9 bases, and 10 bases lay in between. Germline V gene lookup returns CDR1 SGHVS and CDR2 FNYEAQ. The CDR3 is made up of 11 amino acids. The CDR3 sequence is CASSPGRAQYF. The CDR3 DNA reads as TGTGCCAGCAGCCCCGGGCGGGCCCAGTACTTC.

The CDR3: CASSLAGNSPLHF. DNA of the CDR3: TGTGCCAGCAGCTTGGCAGGGAATTCACCCCTCCACTTT. This chain connects TRBV5-6 to TRBJ1-6, with D perhaps TRBD1 (5 bases). CDR1 SGHDT and CDR2 YYEEEE come from the germline V gene. V was clipped by 0 bases and J by 7 bases, with 5 bases between them. The CDR3 length is 13 residues.

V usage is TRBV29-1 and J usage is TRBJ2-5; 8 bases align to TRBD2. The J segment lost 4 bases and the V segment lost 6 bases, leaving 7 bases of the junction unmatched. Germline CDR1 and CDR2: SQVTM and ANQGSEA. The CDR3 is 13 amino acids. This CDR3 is CSVRGLVTETQYF. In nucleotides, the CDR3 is TGCAGCGTCAGGGGACTAGTAACAGAGACCCAGTACTTC.